Below, 25 T cell receptor beta chains from the same sample are listed, as sequenced in a study of T cell clonality in common variable immunodeficiency. TCRdb's table, derived via immunoSEQ multiplex PCR, lists solely in-frame clones and lacks some. The sample shows about 32,000 clones, none of them appearing just once. Input material: peripheral blood mononuclear cells. The receptors shown here come from a person between 18 and 75 years old in good health.

Comment on this clone: Read sequence stops 3 residues before the CDR3 end, and the germline J gene provides the missing end. This chain joins TRBV2 and TRBJ2-2, with D perhaps TRBD1 (6 bases). CDR3 length: 16 amino acids. The V gene's germline CDR1 is SNHLY and CDR2 FYNNEI. CDR3 bases read: TGTGCCAGCAGTGAACAGGGGAGCTCCTATAATTCACCG. Its protein product is CASSEQGSSYNSP. The entire CDR3 sequence reads CASSEQGSSYNSPLFF. The complete variable domain, with remaining parts taken from reference TRBV2 and TRBJ2-2, reads EPEVTQTPSHQVTQMGQEVILRCVPISNHLYFYWYRQILGQKVEFLVSFYNNEISEKSEIFDDQFSVERPDGSNFTLKIRSTKLEDSAMYFCASSEQGSSYNSPLFFGEGSRLTVL.

This clone came up a few times. The germline gene is not matched at one end of the junction; a read error may be the cause. Other DNA sequences from this sample encode an identical CDR3 as well. Incomplete CDR3 DNA: TGTGCCAGTAGTATAGCGGCTAGCTCTGGAAACACG. It encodes CASSIAASSGNT. The CDR3 reads in full as CASSIAASSGNTIYF. The J gene is TRBJ1-3, the V gene TRBV19, with D uncertain. The observed sequence ends 3 residues before the CDR3 terminus, with the missing tail filled in from the germline J gene. Germline loops: CDR1 LNHDA, CDR2 SQIVND (reference sequence). This CDR3 comprises 15 residues.

Ten or more counts support this clone. The read gets to within 3 residues of the CDR3 end, and the germline J gene fills in the rest. The chain employs TRBV30 and TRBJ1-2; maybe TRBD1 (6 bases). CDR3 length: 13 residues. Per germline, CDR1 GTSNPN and CDR2 SVGIG (reference sequence). The germline V and J ends were trimmed by 5 bases and 3 bases, with 13 bases remaining between them. The CDR3 here is CAWGQQGDYGYTF. CDR3 DNA, as far as it was read: TGTGCCTGGGGCCAACAGGGAGACTATGGC.

About this clone: A much larger clonotype is one base distant, so this may be a read error. The CDR3 end falls 3 residues outside the read, so it is completed with the germline J gene. The chain combines TRBV19 with TRBJ1-4; 9 bases are shared with TRBD1. The CDR3 has 15 residues. Germline lookup yields CDR1 LNHDA and CDR2 SQIVND (reference sequence). The sequenced CDR3 bases are TGTGCCACCCCGCCAAGACAGGGGGATAATTCACCA. Encoded protein: CATPPRQGDNSP. The CDR3 in full is CATPPRQGDNSPLFF.

Of note for this clone: The read ends 3 residues early relative to the CDR3; the germline J gene fills the gap. This rearrangement joins TRBV2 to TRBJ2-2; D may be TRBD1 (5 bases). There are 16 residues in the CDR3. Germline V lookup: CDR1 SNHLY, CDR2 FYNNEI. The DNA read from the CDR3 is TGTGCCAGCAGTGACTTGTTGGACACCAATAATTCACCG. Its protein product is CASSDLLDTNNSP. The whole CDR3 sequence reads CASSDLLDTNNSPLFF.

This clone appeared a few times. The observed sequence ends 3 residues before the CDR3 terminus, with the missing tail filled in from the germline J gene. The chain uses TRBV7-2 and TRBJ2-7; maybe TRBD2 (5 bases). CDR1 is SGHTA and CDR2 is FQGNSA in the germline V gene. V lost 4 bases and J 2 bases, leaving 9 bases between the germline ends. The CDR3 sequence is 13 residues long. The covered CDR3 bases are TGTGCCAGCAGCTACGTGCGGGCCTACGAG. Translated: CASSYVRAYE. In full, the CDR3 is CASSYVRAYEQYF.

This clone was recorded at least ten times. The read finishes 3 residues shy of the CDR3 end, and the germline J gene is used to complete it. The rearrangement uses TRBV5-1 and TRBJ2-1; weak D call: TRBD2 (7 bases). The V end lost 1 base, the J end lost 9 bases, and 14 bases lay between the germline ends. The CDR3 covers 14 residues. Germline V gene lookup returns CDR1 SGHRS and CDR2 YFSETQ. The sequenced CDR3 bases are TGCGCCAGCAGCTTGAGGGCAGGGGAGGGTGAG. Its protein product is CASSLRAGEGE. The whole CDR3 is CASSLRAGEGEQFF.

For this clone: The read comes to an end 3 residues before the CDR3 does, leaving the germline J gene to fill in the end. The chain is built from TRBV18 and TRBJ2-7; 9 bases match TRBD2. Germline V gives CDR1 KGHSH, CDR2 LQKENI. This CDR3 comprises 16 residues. The J segment lost 2 bases and the V segment lost 6 bases, leaving 11 bases of the junction unmatched. The CDR3 bases that were read are TGTGCCAGCTCGGACCCCTTGAGCGGGAGGCCCTACGAG. Protein product: CASSDPLSGRPYE. In full, the CDR3 reads CASSDPLSGRPYEQYF.

This clone was found a few times. The read gets to within 3 residues of the CDR3 end, and the germline J gene fills in the rest. V gene TRBV5-1 combines with J gene TRBJ1-1, with D unresolved. The CDR3 has 13 residues. The germline V gene encodes CDR1 SGHRS and CDR2 YFSETQ. With 0 bases removed from V and 6 bases from J, the gap between germline ends came to 9 bases. CDR3 bases read: TGCGCCAGCAGCTTGGTAACTACCGCTGAA. Its protein is CASSLVTTAE. The whole CDR3 region reads CASSLVTTAEAFF.

This clone was counted ten times or more. The CDR3 is cut off 3 residues early in the read; its end comes from the germline J gene. The V call is TRBV30, the J call TRBJ1-2, with TRBD1 matching over 12 bases. The CDR3 length is 16 residues. The germline V gene has CDR1 GTSNPN and CDR2 SVGIG (reference sequence). Trimming took 7 bases from V and 4 from J; bases not matched to a gene: 13. The CDR3 is CASTGQGALLSYGYTF. CDR3 DNA, as far as it was read: TGTGCCTCGACGGGACAGGGGGCGCTCCTTTCCTATGGC.

This clone was recorded many times. This may stem from a read error, because a much larger clone lies one nucleotide away. The CDR3: CASSEASGSGANVLFF. The sequenced CDR3 bases are TGTGCCAGCAGTGAAGCTAGCGGCTCTGGGGCCAACGTG. This chain joins TRBV6-1 and TRBJ2-2; D is possibly TRBD2 (6 bases). Coverage ceases 3 residues before the CDR3 finishes, and the germline J gene fills in the end. CDR1 MNHNS and CDR2 SASEGT come from the germline V gene. CDR3 length equals 16 residues.

This clone was detected many times. The read ends 3 residues shy of where the CDR3 ends; the end is completed using the germline J gene. The chain carries TRBV5-6 and TRBJ1-1, with a weak D call TRBD1 (5 bases). Germline CDR1 and CDR2: SGHDT and YYEEEE. V was clipped by 1 base and J by 7 bases, with 11 bases between them. The CDR3 contains 13 residues. Partial CDR3 DNA: TGTGCCAGCAGCTTGTTTGGGGCAGTTGAA. It is translated as CASSLFGAVE. The CDR3 in full is CASSLFGAVEAFF.

This clone has a count of ten or more. The sequenced fragment ends 3 residues before the CDR3 boundary, so the rest is inferred from the germline J gene. The V gene is TRBV7-2, the J gene TRBJ2-7, with 8 nucleotides matching TRBD2. The CDR3 length is 14 residues. Losses at the gene ends were 5 bases for V and 2 bases for J; bases not matched to a gene: 5. Germline V gene lookup returns CDR1 SGHTA and CDR2 FQGNSA. CDR3 sequence reads: CASSGLATAYEQYF. The sequenced part of the CDR3 DNA is TGTGCCAGCAGCGGACTAGCTACGGCCTACGAG.

This clone was picked up many times. The CDR3 is cut off 3 residues early in the read; its end comes from the germline J gene. The chain has TRBV20-1 and TRBJ1-6; D is possibly TRBD1 (6 bases). There are 14 residues in the CDR3. Per the germline V gene, CDR1 is DFQATT and CDR2 is SNEGSKA (reference sequence). Between the trimmed V and J ends, which lost 0 bases and 5 bases, there was a span of 8 bases. CDR3 region: CSAREQGNNSPLHF. The part of the CDR3 DNA that was read is TGCAGTGCTAGAGAACAGGGCAATAATTCACCC.

This clone was observed many times. Sequencing ends 3 residues short of the CDR3 end; the germline J gene provides the rest. The J gene is TRBJ1-4, the V gene TRBV14, with D unclear. CDR1 is SGHDN, CDR2 FVKESK, per germline. The V end was cut by 1 base, the J end by 3 bases, with 12 bases between. This CDR3 has 16 amino acids. The covered CDR3 bases are TGTGCCAGCAGCCAAGGTAGTAATGTGGCTAATGAAAAA. Protein sequence: CASSQGSNVANEK. The complete CDR3 protein is CASSQGSNVANEKLFF.

This clone was seen at least ten times. The read stops 3 residues short of the end of the CDR3; the missing end is completed from the germline J gene. The V gene is TRBV10-3, the J gene TRBJ2-2; 8 positions agree with TRBD2. Germline V gene sequence: CDR1 ENHRY, CDR2 SYGVKD. The junction had 10 bases not matched to a gene; V was cut back by 3 bases and J by 7 bases. This CDR3 contains 16 residues. CDR3 DNA (partial): TGTGCCATCAGTGAACGAGCGGGAGAAGGGAACGGGGAG. Amino acid sequence: CAISERAGEGNGE. The whole CDR3 region reads CAISERAGEGNGELFF.

This clone showed up many times. The read terminates 3 residues before the CDR3 end, so the remaining end is supplied by the germline J gene. The chain links TRBV30 to TRBJ1-1; 7 nucleotides match TRBD1. The V gene end was trimmed by 2 bases and the J gene end by 5 bases; junction bases not matched to a gene: 5. Germline V gene data show CDR1 as GTSNPN and CDR2 as SVGIG (reference sequence). The CDR3 loop spans 13 amino acids. CDR3 amino acids: CAWSRGGRTEAFF. The CDR3 bases that were read are TGTGCCTGGAGTCGAGGGGGCAGGACTGAA.

This clone has only a few counts. The CDR3 goes on 3 residues after the read ends, and that part is filled in from the germline J gene. The rearrangement links TRBV6-1 to TRBJ1-2; 10 nucleotides agree with TRBD1. Germline CDR1 MNHNS, CDR2 SASEGT. The CDR3 loop spans 14 amino acids. The CDR3 sequence is CASSGGQGIRGYTF. The sequenced part of the CDR3 DNA is TGTGCCAGCAGTGGGGGACAGGGGATACGGGGC.

This clone was counted at least ten times. Read coverage stops 3 residues before the CDR3 terminus; the germline J gene supplies the remainder. This rearrangement joins TRBV7-6 to TRBJ1-1; D gene uncertain. V gave up 1 base and J gave up 6 bases, with 15 bases separating them. The CDR3 consists of 15 residues. Germline loops: CDR1 SGHVS, CDR2 FNYEAQ. The CDR3 sequence is CASSLGSAGLAEAFF. The covered CDR3 bases are TGTGCCAGCAGCTTAGGGTCAGCGGGTCTGGCTGAA.

A few counts support this clone. From the germline J gene comes the end of the CDR3, since the read stops 3 residues before it. This chain links TRBV6-1 with TRBJ1-1, with TRBD1 as a possible D gene (6 bases). The CDR3 has 15 amino acids. Germline loops: CDR1 MNHNS, CDR2 SASEGT. V was cut by 4 bases and J by 0 bases, with 12 bases left in between. Partial CDR3 DNA: TGTGCCAGCAGTGCTAACAGGGTTTTGAACACTGAA. Its protein product is CASSANRVLNTE. Given in full, the CDR3 is CASSANRVLNTEAFF.

This clone was counted many times. Coverage ceases 3 residues before the CDR3 finishes, and the germline J gene fills in the end. The rearrangement uses TRBV2 and TRBJ2-3; D is unclear. This CDR3 contains 13 residues. V dropped 0 bases and J dropped 4 bases, with 5 bases sitting between them. Per the germline V gene, CDR1 is SNHLY and CDR2 is FYNNEI. CDR3 protein: CASSEANPDTQYF. The CDR3 DNA, read in part, is TGTGCCAGCAGTGAAGCCAATCCAGATACG.

In the case of this clone: The CDR3 extends 3 residues past the end of the read, so its final part is completed from the germline J gene. The chain uses TRBV7-3 and TRBJ1-6; D possibly corresponds to TRBD1 (5 bases). The CDR3 loop spans 14 amino acids. Trimming cost V 2 bases and J 9 bases, with 11 bases left between them. Per germline, CDR1 SGHTA and CDR2 FQGTGA. Incomplete CDR3 DNA: TGTGCCAGCAGCTTACAGGGAATGGGTTCACCC. Translating it yields CASSLQGMGSP. The CDR3 as a whole reads CASSLQGMGSPLHF.

This clone was seen repeatedly, ten times or more. With the read ending 3 residues before the CDR3 end, the germline J gene is used to fill in that end. This sequence joins TRBV30 and TRBJ2-3; 11 nucleotides match TRBD2. J gave up 5 bases and V 5 bases, and 3 bases lay outside the gene matches. From germline, CDR1 is GTSNPN and CDR2 SVGIG (reference sequence). CDR3 length equals 13 residues. The CDR3 sequence is CAWGTSGKDTQYF. CDR3 DNA (partial): TGTGCCTGGGGGACTAGCGGAAAAGATACG.

This clone was recorded at least ten times. The read ends 3 residues early relative to the CDR3; the germline J gene fills the gap. At the DNA level, this CDR3 is encoded by other sequences in the same sample as well. J is TRBJ2-7 and V is TRBV19; 8 bases agree with TRBD1. This CDR3 region has 13 residues. Germline CDR1 and CDR2: LNHDA and SQIVND (reference sequence). V was clipped by 5 bases and J by 2 bases; unmatched bases: 2. CDR3 amino acids: CASSPGQAYEQYF. The part of the CDR3 DNA that was read is TGTGCCAGTAGTCCGGGACAGGCCTACGAG.

In its sample, this clone was seen many times. Sequencing ends 3 residues short of the CDR3 end; the germline J gene provides the rest. The chain carries TRBV5-1 and TRBJ2-2; perhaps TRBD2 as D (5 bases). V was pared by 7 bases and J by 1 base, with 14 bases between. The germline V gene has CDR1 SGHRS and CDR2 YFSETQ. The CDR3 sequence is 15 residues long. This CDR3 reads CASSPRSENTGELFF. CDR3 DNA, as far as it was read: TGCGCCAGCTCACCCCGTAGCGAGAACACCGGGGAG.